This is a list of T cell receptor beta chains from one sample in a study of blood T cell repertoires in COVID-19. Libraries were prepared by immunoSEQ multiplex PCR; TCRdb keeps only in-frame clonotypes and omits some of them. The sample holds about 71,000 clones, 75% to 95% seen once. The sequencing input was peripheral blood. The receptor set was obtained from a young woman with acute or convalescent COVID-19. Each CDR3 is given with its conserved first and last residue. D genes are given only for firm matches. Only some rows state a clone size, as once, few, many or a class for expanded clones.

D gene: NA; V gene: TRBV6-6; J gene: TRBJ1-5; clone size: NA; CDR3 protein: CASLEGGSNQPQHF; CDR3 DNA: TGTGCCAGCCTAGAGGGGGGGAGCAATCAGCCCCAGCATTTT
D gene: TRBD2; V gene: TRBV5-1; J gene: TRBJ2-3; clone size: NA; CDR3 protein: CASSFNPTGVGGRADTQYF; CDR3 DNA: TGCGCCAGCAGCTTTAACCCAACTGGAGTGGGGGGGAGAGCAGATACGCAGTATTTT
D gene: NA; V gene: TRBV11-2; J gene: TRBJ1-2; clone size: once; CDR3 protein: CASSLYYTTNYGYTF; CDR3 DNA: TGTGCCAGCAGCTTGTATTACACTACTAACTATGGCTACACCTTC
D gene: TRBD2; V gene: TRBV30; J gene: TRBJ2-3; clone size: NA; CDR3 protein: CAWRLAGITDTQYF; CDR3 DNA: TGTGCCTGGAGACTAGCGGGGATCACAGATACGCAGTATTTT
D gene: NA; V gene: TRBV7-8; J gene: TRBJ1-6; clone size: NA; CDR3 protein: CASSRQANSPLHF; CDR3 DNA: TGTGCCAGCAGCCGACAGGCAAATTCACCCCTCCACTTT
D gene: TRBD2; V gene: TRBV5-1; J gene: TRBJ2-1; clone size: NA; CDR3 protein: CASSLPSGGLYNEQFF; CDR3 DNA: TGCGCCAGCAGCTTGCCTAGCGGGGGACTCTACAATGAGCAGTTCTTC
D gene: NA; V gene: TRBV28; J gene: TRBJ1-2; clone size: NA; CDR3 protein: CASTGGANYGYTF; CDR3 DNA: TGTGCCAGCACCGGGGGAGCTAACTATGGCTACACCTTC
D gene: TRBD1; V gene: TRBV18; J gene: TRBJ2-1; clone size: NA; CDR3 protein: CASSRDSSYNEQFF; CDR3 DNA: TGTGCCAGCTCCCGGGACAGCTCCTACAATGAGCAGTTCTTC
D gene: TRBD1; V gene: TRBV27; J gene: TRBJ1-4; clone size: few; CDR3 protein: CASKKQGAGANEKLFF; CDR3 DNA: TGTGCCAGCAAAAAACAGGGGGCCGGGGCTAATGAAAAACTGTTTTTT
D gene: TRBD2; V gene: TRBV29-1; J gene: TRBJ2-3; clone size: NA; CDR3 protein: CSVQGTRGRTDTQYF; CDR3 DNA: TGCAGCGTCCAAGGGACTAGAGGCCGCACAGATACGCAGTATTTT
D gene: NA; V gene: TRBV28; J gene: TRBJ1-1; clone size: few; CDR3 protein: CASNPLGARVNTEAFF; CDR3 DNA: TGTGCCAGCAACCCACTTGGGGCCAGGGTGAACACTGAAGCTTTCTTT
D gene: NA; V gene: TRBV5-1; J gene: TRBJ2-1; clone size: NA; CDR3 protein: CASSSRAGSYNEQFF; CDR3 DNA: TGCGCCAGCAGCTCCCGGGCGGGGTCCTACAATGAGCAGTTCTTC
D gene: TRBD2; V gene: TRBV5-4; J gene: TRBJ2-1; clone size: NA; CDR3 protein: CASSSGRGVEQFF; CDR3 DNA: TGTGCCAGCAGCTCGGGGCGGGGGGTTGAGCAGTTCTTC
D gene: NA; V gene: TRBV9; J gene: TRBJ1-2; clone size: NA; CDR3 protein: CASSASRVAGGYGYTF; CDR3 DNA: TGTGCCAGCAGCGCCTCCCGAGTCGCCGGGGGATATGGCTACACCTTC
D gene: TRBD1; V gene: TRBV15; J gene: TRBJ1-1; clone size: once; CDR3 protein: CATSKDRGDTEAFF; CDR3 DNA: TGTGCCACCAGCAAGGACAGGGGGGACACTGAAGCTTTCTTT
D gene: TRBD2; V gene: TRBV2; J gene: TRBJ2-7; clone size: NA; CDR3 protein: CASRRGLAGYEQYF; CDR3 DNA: TGTGCCAGCAGAAGAGGACTAGCGGGGTACGAGCAGTACTTC
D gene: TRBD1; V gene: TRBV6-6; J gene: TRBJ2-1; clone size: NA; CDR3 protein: CASSYRTGPSYNEQFF; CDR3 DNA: TGTGCCAGCAGTTACCGGACAGGGCCCTCCTACAATGAGCAGTTCTTC
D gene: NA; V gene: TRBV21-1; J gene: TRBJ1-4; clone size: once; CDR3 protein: CASSKALWTAPYEKLFF; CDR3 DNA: TGTGCCAGCAGCAAAGCGCTCTGGACAGCCCCTTATGAAAAACTGTTTTTT
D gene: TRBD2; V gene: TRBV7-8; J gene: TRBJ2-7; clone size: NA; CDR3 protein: CASSLVRGSSYEQYF; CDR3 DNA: TGTGCCAGCAGCTTAGTGCGGGGGAGCTCCTACGAGCAGTACTTC
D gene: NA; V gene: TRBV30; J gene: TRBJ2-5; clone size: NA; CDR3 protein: CAWSAEAQETQYF; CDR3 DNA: TGTGCCTGGAGTGCGGAGGCCCAAGAGACCCAGTACTTC
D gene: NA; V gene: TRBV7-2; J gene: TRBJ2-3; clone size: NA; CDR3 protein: CASSLDSGFSTDTQYF; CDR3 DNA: TGTGCCAGCAGCTTAGACAGCGGGTTTAGCACAGATACGCAGTATTTT
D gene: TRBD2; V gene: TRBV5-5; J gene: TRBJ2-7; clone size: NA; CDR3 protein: CASSSGLAVAHEQYF; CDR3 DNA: TGTGCCAGCAGCTCAGGACTAGCGGTAGCCCACGAGCAGTACTTC
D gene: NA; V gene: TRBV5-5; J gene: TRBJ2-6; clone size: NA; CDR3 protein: CASSLSGGRANVLTF; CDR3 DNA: TGTGCCAGCAGCTTGTCGGGCGGGCGGGCCAACGTCCTGACTTTC
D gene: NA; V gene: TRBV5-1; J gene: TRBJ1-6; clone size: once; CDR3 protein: CASSQDMPYSPLHF; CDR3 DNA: TGCGCCAGCAGCCAGGACATGCCGTATTCACCCCTCCACTTT
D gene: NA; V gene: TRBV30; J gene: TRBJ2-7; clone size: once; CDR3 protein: CAWSRSSYEQYF; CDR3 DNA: TGTGCCTGGAGTAGGTCTAGCTACGAGCAGTACTTC
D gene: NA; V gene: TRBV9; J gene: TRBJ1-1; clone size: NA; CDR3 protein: CASSPRPDSNTEAFF; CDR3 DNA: TGTGCCAGCAGCCCACGACCCGACAGCAACACTGAAGCTTTCTTT
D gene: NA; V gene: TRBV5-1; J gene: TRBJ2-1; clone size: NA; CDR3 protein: CASSLARQTLNEQFF; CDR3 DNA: TGCGCCAGCAGCTTGGCAAGACAGACTCTCAATGAGCAGTTCTTC
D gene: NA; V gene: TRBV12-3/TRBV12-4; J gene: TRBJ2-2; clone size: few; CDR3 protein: CASSLRTGELFF; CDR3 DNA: TGTGCCAGCAGTTTGAGGACCGGGGAGCTGTTTTTT
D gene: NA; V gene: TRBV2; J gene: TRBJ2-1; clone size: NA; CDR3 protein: CASTTQGGRNEQFF; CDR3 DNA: TGTGCCAGCACTACCCAGGGTGGACGGAATGAGCAGTTCTTC
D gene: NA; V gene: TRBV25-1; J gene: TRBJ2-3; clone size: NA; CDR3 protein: CASSVLQGDTQYF; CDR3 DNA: TGTGCCAGCAGTGTCCTACAGGGAGATACGCAGTATTTT
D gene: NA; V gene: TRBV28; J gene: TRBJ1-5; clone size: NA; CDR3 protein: CASSSTGYEQPQHF; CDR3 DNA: TGTGCCAGCAGTTCCACAGGGTATGAGCAGCCCCAGCATTTT
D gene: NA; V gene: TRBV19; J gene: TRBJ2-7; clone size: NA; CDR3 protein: CASSTWTESEQYF; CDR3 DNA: TGTGCCAGTAGTACCTGGACTGAATCCGAGCAGTACTTC
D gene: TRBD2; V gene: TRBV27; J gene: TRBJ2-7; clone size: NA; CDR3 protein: CASSPLFPHGLAGSSYEQYF; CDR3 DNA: TGTGCCAGCAGTCCTCTATTCCCCCACGGACTAGCGGGGTCTTCCTACGAGCAGTACTTC
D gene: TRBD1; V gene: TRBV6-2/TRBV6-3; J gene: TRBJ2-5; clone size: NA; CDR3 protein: CASSLDRGQETQYF; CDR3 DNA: TGTGCCAGCAGTTTAGACAGGGGGCAGGAGACCCAGTACTTC
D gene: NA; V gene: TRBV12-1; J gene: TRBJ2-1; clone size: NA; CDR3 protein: CASSYPTGGAYNEQFF; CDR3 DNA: TGTGCCAGCAGCTACCCAACAGGGGGCGCCTACAATGAGCAGTTCTTC
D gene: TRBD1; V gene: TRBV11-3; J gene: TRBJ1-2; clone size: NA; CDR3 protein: CASSTDREWGGYTF; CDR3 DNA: TGTGCCAGCAGCACGGACAGGGAATGGGGTGGCTACACCTTC
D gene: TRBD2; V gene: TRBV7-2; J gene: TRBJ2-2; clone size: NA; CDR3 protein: CASSLNTAGGAGELFF; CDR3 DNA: TGTGCCAGCAGCTTAAATACAGCGGGAGGTGCCGGGGAGCTGTTTTTT
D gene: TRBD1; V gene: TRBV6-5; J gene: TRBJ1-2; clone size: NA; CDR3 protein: CASRTGTGDYGYTF; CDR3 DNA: TGTGCCAGCAGAACCGGGACAGGGGACTATGGCTACACCTTC
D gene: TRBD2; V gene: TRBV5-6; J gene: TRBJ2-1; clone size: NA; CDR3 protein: CASSRTSGRLYNEQFF; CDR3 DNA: TGTGCCAGCAGCCGGACTAGCGGGAGGCTCTACAATGAGCAGTTCTTC
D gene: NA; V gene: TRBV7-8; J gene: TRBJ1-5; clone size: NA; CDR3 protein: CASSLQARAQPQHF; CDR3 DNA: TGTGCCAGCAGCTTACAAGCCAGGGCACAGCCCCAGCATTTT
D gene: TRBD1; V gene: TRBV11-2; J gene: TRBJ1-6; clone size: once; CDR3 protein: CASSRSGQGNSPLHF; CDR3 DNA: TGTGCCAGCAGCCGGTCGGGACAGGGGAATTCACCCCTCCACTTT
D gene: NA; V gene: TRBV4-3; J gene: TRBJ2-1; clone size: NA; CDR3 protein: CASSQDYRAGPPGNEQFF; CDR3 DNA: TGCGCCAGCAGCCAAGATTATCGGGCGGGACCCCCGGGCAATGAGCAGTTCTTC
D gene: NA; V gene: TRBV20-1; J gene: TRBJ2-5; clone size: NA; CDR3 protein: CSAGGETQYF; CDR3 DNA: TGCAGTGCGGGCGGGGAGACCCAGTACTTC
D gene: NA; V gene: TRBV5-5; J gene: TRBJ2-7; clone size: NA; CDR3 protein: CASSLIIGGGGEQYF; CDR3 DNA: TGTGCCAGCAGCTTGATCATAGGGGGAGGGGGCGAGCAGTACTTC
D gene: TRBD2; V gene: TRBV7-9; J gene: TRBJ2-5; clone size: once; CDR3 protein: CASSPGAGGVLETQYF; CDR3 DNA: TGTGCCAGCAGCCCCGGAGCGGGGGGGGTCCTGGAGACCCAGTACTTC
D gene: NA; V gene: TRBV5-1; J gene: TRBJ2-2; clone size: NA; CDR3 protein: CASSSDFPAGELFF; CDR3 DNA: TGCGCCAGCAGCTCCGATTTCCCGGCCGGGGAGCTGTTTTTT
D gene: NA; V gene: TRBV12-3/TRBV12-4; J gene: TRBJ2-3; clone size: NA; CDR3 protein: CASSFGSTDTQYF; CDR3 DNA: TGTGCCAGCAGTTTCGGGAGCACAGATACGCAGTATTTT
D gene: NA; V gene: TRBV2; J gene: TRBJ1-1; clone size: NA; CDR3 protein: CASSDEDTEAFF; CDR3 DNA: TGTGCCAGCAGTGATGAGGACACTGAAGCTTTCTTT
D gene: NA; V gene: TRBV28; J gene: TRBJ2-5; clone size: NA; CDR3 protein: CASSTQDSQETQYF; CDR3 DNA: TGTGCCAGCAGTACCCAGGACAGTCAAGAGACCCAGTACTTC
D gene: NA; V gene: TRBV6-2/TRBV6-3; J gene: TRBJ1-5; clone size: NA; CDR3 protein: CASSSRGIQPQHF; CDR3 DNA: TGTGCCAGCAGTTCACGAGGTATCCAGCCCCAGCATTTT
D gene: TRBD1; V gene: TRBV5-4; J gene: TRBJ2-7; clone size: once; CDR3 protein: CASSRDRAGEQYF; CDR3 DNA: TGTGCCAGCAGCCGGGACAGGGCTGGCGAGCAGTACTTC
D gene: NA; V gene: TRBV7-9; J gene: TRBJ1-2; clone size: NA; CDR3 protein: CASSLGREDGYTF; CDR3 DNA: TGTGCCAGCAGCCTAGGTCGGGAGGATGGCTACACCTTC
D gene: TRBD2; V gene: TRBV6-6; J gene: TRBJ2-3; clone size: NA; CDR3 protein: CASSRDGRAPDTQYF; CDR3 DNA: TGTGCCAGCAGCCGGGACGGGAGGGCCCCAGATACGCAGTATTTT
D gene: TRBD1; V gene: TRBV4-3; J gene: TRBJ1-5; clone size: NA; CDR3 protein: CASSQEAVGPGQGAYSNQPQHF; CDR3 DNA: TGCGCCAGCAGCCAAGAGGCAGTAGGGCCGGGACAGGGGGCGTATAGCAATCAGCCCCAGCATTTT
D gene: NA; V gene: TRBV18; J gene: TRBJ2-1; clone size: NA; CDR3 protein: CASSPPEFSGSEQFF; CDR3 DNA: TGTGCCAGCTCACCACCGGAATTTTCAGGCAGTGAGCAGTTCTTC
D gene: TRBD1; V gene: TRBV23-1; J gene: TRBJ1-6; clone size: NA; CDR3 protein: CASSQSGQGFWSLHF; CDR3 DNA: TGCGCCAGCAGTCAATCGGGACAGGGGTTTTGGTCCCTCCACTTT